These 7 T cell receptor beta chains share one sample of origin, sequenced in a study of cytomegalovirus exposure and HLA in healthy donors. Vbeta (60) and Jbeta (13) primers were used in the PCR. Sequencing used immunoSEQ multiplex PCR; TCRdb keeps in-frame clones, though not all of them. Of 200,000 to 250,000 clones in the sample, more than 65% are singletons; the top ten hold around 1.7%. The sequencing sample was made of PBMCs. These receptors originate from a man aged 50-59 years in good health and CMV-seronegative.

V gene TRBV28 combines with J gene TRBJ2-7; 9 bases are a match to TRBD2. The CDR3 covers 15 residues. Trimming cost V 6 bases and J 3 bases; bases outside gene matches: 9. Per the germline V gene, CDR1 is MDHEN and CDR2 is SYDVKM. This CDR3 reads CASSKPLAGSYEQYF. The CDR3 nucleotides read TGTGCCAGCAGCAAACCTCTAGCGGGGAGCTACGAGCAGTACTTC.

The chain has TRBV7-9 and TRBJ2-1, with D perhaps matching TRBD2 (6 bases). CDR1 and CDR2 (germline): SEHNR, FQNEAQ (reference sequence). CDR3 length: 17 residues. V gave up 1 base and J gave up 0 bases, with 13 bases separating them. As DNA, the CDR3 is TGTGCCAGCAGCTTAGTCCCCGGGGGTAGCTCCTACAATGAGCAGTTCTTC. It translates to CASSLVPGGSSYNEQFF. The full variable domain, completed using reference TRBV7-9 and TRBJ2-1, is DTGVSQNPRHKITKRGQNVTFRCDPISEHNRLYWYRQTLGQGPEFLTYFQNEAQLEKSRLLSDRFSAERPKGSFSTLEIQRTEQGDSAMYLCASSLVPGGSSYNEQFFGPGTRLTVL.

This clone was detected a few times. The chain has TRBV5-1 and TRBJ2-2, with TRBD2 as a possible D gene (5 bases). The CDR3 length is 14 residues. Germline assignment: CDR1 SGHRS and CDR2 YFSETQ. V was pared by 1 base and J by 6 bases, with 10 bases between. The CDR3 DNA follows: TGCGCCAGCAGCTTGACTAGTGGGGCCGGGGAGCTGTTTTTT. It translates to CASSLTSGAGELFF. The variable domain in full, with the rest retrieved from reference TRBV5-1 and TRBJ2-2, is KAGVTQTPRYLIKTRGQQVTLSCSPISGHRSVSWYQQTPGQGLQFLFEYFSETQRNKGNFPGRFSGRQFSNSRSEMNVSTLELGDSALYLCASSLTSGAGELFFGEGSRLTVL.

This chain joins TRBV29-1 and TRBJ2-7, with 7 bases identical to TRBD1. V shed 6 bases, J shed 0 bases, and the junction held 8 bases outside the gene matches. CDR3 length: 14 residues. The germline V gene encodes CDR1 SQVTM and CDR2 ANQGSEA. The CDR3 DNA is TGCAGCGTCGTCGGCCGGGACAGCTCCTACGAGCAGTACTTC. Amino acid sequence: CSVVGRDSSYEQYF.

V is TRBV27 and J is TRBJ2-1; 14 nucleotides agree with TRBD2. This CDR3 has 18 residues. V lost 5 bases to trimming and J lost 3 bases; unmatched junction nucleotides: 9. In germline, CDR1 is MNHEY, CDR2 SMNVEV (reference sequence). The DNA of the CDR3 is TGTGCCAGCAGTCCCCCGGGACTAGCGGGAGTGATCTACAATGAGCAGTTCTTC. It codes for CASSPPGLAGVIYNEQFF.

This chain links TRBV7-2 with TRBJ1-4; 10 bases line up with TRBD1. The length of the CDR3 is 15 residues. Germline V gives CDR1 SGHTA, CDR2 FQGNSA. V was pared by 3 bases and J by 8 bases, with 6 bases of the junction left unmatched. The CDR3 coding sequence is TGTGCCAGCAGCTTGTCGGGACAGGGGAACGAAAAACTGTTTTTT. Its translation is CASSLSGQGNEKLFF. The whole variable domain, filled in from reference TRBV7-2 and TRBJ1-4, reads GAGVSQSPSNKVTEKGKDVELRCDPISGHTALYWYRQSLGQGLEFLIYFQGNSAPDKSGLPSDRFSAERTGGSVSTLTIQRTQQEDSAVYLCASSLSGQGNEKLFFGSGTQLSVL.

The rearrangement joins TRBV28 to TRBJ1-2; TRBD1 aligns across 7 bases. The CDR3 covers 13 residues. Germline-derived CDR1 and CDR2 are MDHEN and SYDVKM. Trimming cost V 4 bases and J 6 bases; bases outside gene matches: 5. CDR3 nucleotides: TGTGCCAGCAGTTGGACAGGTCCCCATGGCTACACCTTC. It is translated as CASSWTGPHGYTF.